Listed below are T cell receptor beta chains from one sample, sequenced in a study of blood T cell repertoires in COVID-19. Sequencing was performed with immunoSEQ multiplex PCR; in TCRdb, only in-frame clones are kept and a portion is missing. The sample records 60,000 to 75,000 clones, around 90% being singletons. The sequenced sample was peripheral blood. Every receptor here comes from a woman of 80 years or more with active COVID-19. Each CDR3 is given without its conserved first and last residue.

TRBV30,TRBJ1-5,AWSTGERQPQH
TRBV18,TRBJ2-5,ASSPEEETQY
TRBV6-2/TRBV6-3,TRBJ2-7,ASSYSGGTFYEQY
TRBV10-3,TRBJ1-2,AISGPGSPSNYGYT
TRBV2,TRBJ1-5,ASSDEGVGPPQH
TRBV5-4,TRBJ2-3,ASRTGTSGGSDTQY
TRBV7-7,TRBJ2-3,ASSKTSGGGDTQY
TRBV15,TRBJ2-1,ATSRDAPLAGDYNEQF
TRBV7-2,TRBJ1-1,ASSLRESVRTEAF
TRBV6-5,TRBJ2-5,ASSFSGGSQETQY
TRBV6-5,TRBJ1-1,ASSYSKYQGGTEAF
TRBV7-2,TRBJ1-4,ASSPAPQGRREKLF
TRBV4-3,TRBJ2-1,ASSQDRVGEQF
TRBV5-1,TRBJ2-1,ASSLVGLAELYNEQF
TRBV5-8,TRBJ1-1,ASSLRQGVMNTEAF
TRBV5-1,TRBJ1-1,ASSHGQPNTEAF
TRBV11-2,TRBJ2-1,ASSLLAGGRNEQF
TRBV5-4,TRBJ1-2,ASSSNRGHGYT
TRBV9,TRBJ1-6,ASSDRYNSPLH
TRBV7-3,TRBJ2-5,ASSPGDRGQETQY
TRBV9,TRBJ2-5,ASSAPPQSSAGQETQY
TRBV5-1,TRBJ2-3,ASSPTSGGTDTQY
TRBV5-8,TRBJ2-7,ASSLGQGGYEQY
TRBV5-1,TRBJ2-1,ASSFSGSSSREQF
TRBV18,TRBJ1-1,ASSPQGGANTEAF
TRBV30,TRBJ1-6,AWNPGQGGSPLH
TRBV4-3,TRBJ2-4,ASSQDRGGTKNIQY
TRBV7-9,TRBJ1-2,ASSLMGQPHGYT
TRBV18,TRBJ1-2,ASSPPGQGLSYT
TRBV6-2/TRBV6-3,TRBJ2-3,ASSLNAGGMTDTQY
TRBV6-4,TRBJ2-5,ASSGPAGWETQY
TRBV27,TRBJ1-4,ASSLAGTGGEKLF
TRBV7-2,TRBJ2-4,ASSPPGGSAIQY
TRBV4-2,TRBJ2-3,ASSRILGAGGRTDTQY
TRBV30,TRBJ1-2,AWSGQGAYYGYT
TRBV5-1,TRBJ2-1,ASSLVGQQNEQF
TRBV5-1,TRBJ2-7,ASSLVGQGSYEQY
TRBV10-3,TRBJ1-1,AISESRRMNTEAF
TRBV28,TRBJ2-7,ASSALARRLSYEQY
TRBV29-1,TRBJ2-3,SVESEPAGDTQY
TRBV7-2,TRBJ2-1,ASSLVLGLSSYNEQF